The present entry profiles one TCR beta chain with its context. The CDR3 is 11 amino acids. Germline assignment: CDR1 MNHNS and CDR2 SASEGT. Trimming took off 7 bases at V and 5 bases at J, with 8 bases between the two ends. Sequencing used immunoSEQ multiplex PCR; TCRdb keeps in-frame clones, though not all of them. The profile shows approximately 1.1 million clones, about 84% of them singletons. This entry is derived from a study of shared clonotypes between healthy human individuals. This TCR was recovered from a man between 18 and 29 years old in good health. Some clones in this sample may be carry-over from other donors' samples. V is TRBV6-1 and J is TRBJ2-5; D is unclear. Sequencing was done on a sample of memory CD4+ T cells from PBMCs. Subset noted: CD45RA-negative fraction. CDR3 bases: TGTGCCAGCATATGGTGGGAGACCCAGTACTTC. It translates to CASIWWETQYF.